The rows below give T cell receptor beta chains drawn from one sample of a study of CD4 T cells in relation to SARS-CoV-2 and coronaviruses. The repertoire was sequenced with immunoSEQ multiplex PCR; TCRdb's copy has only in-frame clones and lacks some. The table lists more than 50,000 clones, roughly 89% of them singletons, with around 1.5% in the top ten. Sequenced input: memory CD4+ T cells from PBMCs. Receptor source: a human donor in good health. The CDR3 runs from the conserved cysteine through the conserved F or W. A D gene is named only where the DNA matches it firmly. Size tells how often a clone was seen (once, few, many) or the class of an expanded clone, and some rows leave it out.

size	J	V	D	DNA	CDR3
-	TRBJ2-1	TRBV24-1	TRBD1	TGTGCCACAAGCGGGACAGGGGGCAGTAGCTCCTACAATGAGCAGTTCTTC	CATSGTGGSSSYNEQFF
-	TRBJ2-6	TRBV6-5	-	TGTGCCAGCAGTCCCTCGGAGTCTGGGGCCAACGTCCTGACTTTC	CASSPSESGANVLTF
few	TRBJ1-1	TRBV18	TRBD1	TGTGCCAGCTCACGCGACTCCGGCACAGGGGAACTAATGAACACTGAAGCTTTCTTT	CASSRDSGTGELMNTEAFF
once	TRBJ2-5	TRBV19	-	TGTGCCAGTAGTGAGGGGCCCGTACTAGAGACCCAGTACTTC	CASSEGPVLETQYF
-	TRBJ1-2	TRBV28	-	TGTGCCAGCAGTTTAGGGACGAACTATGGCTACACCTTC	CASSLGTNYGYTF
-	TRBJ2-5	TRBV30	-	TGTGCCGGCGGGACCAAAGGCGAGACCCAGTACTTC	CAGGTKGETQYF
-	TRBJ2-7	TRBV5-1	-	TGCGCCAGCAGCCGGGCGGGCGGGGCGGGATACGAGCAGTACTTC	CASSRAGGAGYEQYF
-	TRBJ1-2	TRBV16	-	TGTGCCAGCAGCCAATCCAGGACAGACTATGGCTACACCTTC	CASSQSRTDYGYTF
-	TRBJ1-4	TRBV28	TRBD1	TGTGCCAGCAGTATAGTACAGGGGAATCATGAAAAACTGTTTTTT	CASSIVQGNHEKLFF
-	TRBJ2-3	TRBV5-1	TRBD1	TGCGCCAGCAGCTTGGTCCAGGGGGAAGGAACAGATACGCAGTATTTT	CASSLVQGEGTDTQYF
-	TRBJ1-6	TRBV6-4	-	TGTGCCAGCAGTGACTCTAAACTGACCCTCTATAATTCACCCCTCCACTTT	CASSDSKLTLYNSPLHF
-	TRBJ2-7	TRBV2	-	TGTGCCAGCAGGCCTACAGGGGGGGCGGGCGAGCAATACTTC	CASRPTGGAGEQYF
-	TRBJ2-4	TRBV28	TRBD1	TGTGCCAGCAGCACCACAGGGGGCGCGGCGGACATTCAGTACTTC	CASSTTGGAADIQYF
once	TRBJ2-7	TRBV6-6	-	TGTGCCAGCAGTTATCCCCCCCCCGCCGAGCAGTACTTC	CASSYPPPAEQYF
-	TRBJ1-5	TRBV12-3/TRBV12-4	-	TGTGCCAGCAGCCCCGCCGACAATCAGCCCCAGCATTTT	CASSPADNQPQHF
-	TRBJ2-7	TRBV29-1	-	TGCAGCGCAGGAAGGGGGGCCGAAACCTCCTACGAGCAGTACTTC	CSAGRGAETSYEQYF
-	TRBJ2-7	TRBV2	-	TGTGCCAGCAGTGAATCAGAGCAGTACTTC	CASSESEQYF
-	TRBJ2-3	TRBV11-2	-	TGTGCCAGCAGCCGTTCGGGTGGGGGCCTGAGCACAGATACGCAGTATTTT	CASSRSGGGLSTDTQYF
once	TRBJ2-2	TRBV7-9	-	TGTGCCAGCAGCTTCCCGCGACTTAACACCGGGGAGCTGTTTTTT	CASSFPRLNTGELFF
-	TRBJ1-2	TRBV28	-	TGTGCCAGCAGTGATCAGTCGTTCGGCTACACCTTC	CASSDQSFGYTF
-	TRBJ2-7	TRBV5-1	-	TGCGCCAGCGAGTGGCTGTTCTACGAGCAGTACTTC	CASEWLFYEQYF
-	TRBJ2-1	TRBV7-9	-	TGTGCCAGCAGTAAAGATCAATCCTACAATGAGCAGTTCTTC	CASSKDQSYNEQFF
-	TRBJ1-5	TRBV2	TRBD1	TGTGCCAGCAAATACAGGGGTTCGAATCAGCCCCAGCATTTT	CASKYRGSNQPQHF
few	TRBJ1-6	TRBV5-4	-	TGTGCCAGCAGCTCCCAGGGGCGCTCGATTAATTCACCCCTCCACTTT	CASSSQGRSINSPLHF
-	TRBJ2-2	TRBV7-6	TRBD2	TGTGCCAGCAGCTTAGTCGGTAGCGGGAGGTTCGGCGGGGAGCTGTTTTTT	CASSLVGSGRFGGELFF
-	TRBJ1-2	TRBV2	-	TGTGCCAGCACCCGAGGGACGGGGGCAAGTGGCTACACCTTC	CASTRGTGASGYTF
-	TRBJ1-2	TRBV11-2	-	TGTGCCAGCAGCTTAGCGGCAGGGGTTAGCTATGGCTACACCTTC	CASSLAAGVSYGYTF
-	TRBJ2-5	TRBV4-2	-	TGTGCCAGCAGCCAAGATCTTTTGGAGCAAGAGACCCAGTACTTC	CASSQDLLEQETQYF
-	TRBJ2-1	TRBV7-9	TRBD2	TGTGCCAGCAGCCTCGGACTAGCGGATTACAATGAGCAGTTCTTC	CASSLGLADYNEQFF
-	TRBJ1-1	TRBV29-1	-	TGCAGCGTTTCACGGGGGCCGGACACTGAAGCTTTCTTT	CSVSRGPDTEAFF
-	TRBJ1-1	TRBV19	-	TGTGCCAGTAGTGAGGGGCAGACTGAAGCTTTCTTT	CASSEGQTEAFF
-	TRBJ1-5	TRBV30	-	TGTGCCTGGAGTCGGGGGGGGCGGGAACAGCCCCAGCATTTT	CAWSRGGREQPQHF
-	TRBJ2-7	TRBV27	TRBD2	TGTATAAATGGGACTAGCGTCCTCTACGAGCAGTACTTC	CINGTSVLYEQYF
-	TRBJ2-1	TRBV7-9	TRBD2	TGTGCCAGCAGCCGTGCCGGGACTAGCAATGAGCAGTTCTTC	CASSRAGTSNEQFF
-	TRBJ2-1	TRBV19	TRBD2	TGTGCCAGTAGTATAGGTAGCGGGAGGGCCTTTACGGGGTGGTATGAGCAGTTCTTC	CASSIGSGRAFTGWYEQFF
-	TRBJ1-4	TRBV5-1	-	TGCGCCAGCAGCTTGAGCTTAAGACAGAGTAATGAAAAACTGTTTTTT	CASSLSLRQSNEKLFF
-	TRBJ2-7	TRBV19	TRBD1	TGTGCCAGTAGTATTAGACCGACAGGGAACCACGAGCAGTACTTC	CASSIRPTGNHEQYF
once	TRBJ2-7	TRBV6-5	TRBD1	TGTGCCAGCAGTCAGACAGGGGGCGTTGACGAGCAGTACTTC	CASSQTGGVDEQYF
-	TRBJ2-1	TRBV28	-	TGTGCCAGCAGTTTAGCGGGGAGAAGCTCCTACAATGAGCAGTTCTTC	CASSLAGRSSYNEQFF
-	TRBJ1-2	TRBV6-5	-	TGTGCCAGCAGTTACTCGGGGGTCGGGGGCTATGGCTACACCTTC	CASSYSGVGGYGYTF